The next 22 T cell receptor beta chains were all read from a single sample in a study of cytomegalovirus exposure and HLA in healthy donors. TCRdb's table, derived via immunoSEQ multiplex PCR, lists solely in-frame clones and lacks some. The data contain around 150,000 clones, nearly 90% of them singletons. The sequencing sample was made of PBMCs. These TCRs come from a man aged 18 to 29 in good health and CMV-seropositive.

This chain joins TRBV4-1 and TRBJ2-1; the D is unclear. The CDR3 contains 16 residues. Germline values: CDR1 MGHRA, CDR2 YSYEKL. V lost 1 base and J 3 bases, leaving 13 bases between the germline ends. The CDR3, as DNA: TGCGCCAGCAGCCAAGTGGTAGTTACGGTCTACAATGAGCAGTTCTTC. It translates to CASSQVVVTVYNEQFF.

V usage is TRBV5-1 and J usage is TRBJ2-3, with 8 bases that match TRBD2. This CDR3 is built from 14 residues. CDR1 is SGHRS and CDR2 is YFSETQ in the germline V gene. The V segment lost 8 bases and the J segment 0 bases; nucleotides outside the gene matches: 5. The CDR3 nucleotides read TGCGCCAGTTCTATAGCGGGAAGCACAGATACGCAGTATTTT. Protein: CASSIAGSTDTQYF.

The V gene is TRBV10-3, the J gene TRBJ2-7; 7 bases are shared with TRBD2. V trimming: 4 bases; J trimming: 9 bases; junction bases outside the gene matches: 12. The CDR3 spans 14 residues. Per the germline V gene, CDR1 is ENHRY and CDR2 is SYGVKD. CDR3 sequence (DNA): TGTGCCATCAGTGGTCTTGCGGGAGTCGGTGCGCAGTACTTC. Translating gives CAISGLAGVGAQYF.

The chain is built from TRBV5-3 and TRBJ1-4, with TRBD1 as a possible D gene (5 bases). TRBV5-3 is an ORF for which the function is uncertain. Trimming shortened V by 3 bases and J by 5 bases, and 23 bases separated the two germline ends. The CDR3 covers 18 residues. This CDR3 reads CARSWTKGAGKLNEKLFF. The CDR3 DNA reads TGTGCCAGAAGCTGGACGAAAGGGGCGGGGAAGTTGAATGAAAAACTGTTTTTT.

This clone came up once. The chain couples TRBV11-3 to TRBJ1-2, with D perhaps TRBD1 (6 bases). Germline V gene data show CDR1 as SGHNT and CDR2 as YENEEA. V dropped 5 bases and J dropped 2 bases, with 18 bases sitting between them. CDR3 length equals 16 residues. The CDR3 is CASSGGQTGTNYGYTF. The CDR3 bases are TGTGCCAGCAGCGGGGGCCAAACAGGTACCAACTATGGCTACACCTTC. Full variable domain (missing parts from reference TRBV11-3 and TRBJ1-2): EAGVVQSPRYKIIEKKQPVAFWCNPISGHNTLYWYLQNLGQGPELLIRYENEEAVDDSQLPKDRFSAERLKGVDSTLKIQPAELGDSAVYLCASSGGQTGTNYGYTFGSGTRLTVV.

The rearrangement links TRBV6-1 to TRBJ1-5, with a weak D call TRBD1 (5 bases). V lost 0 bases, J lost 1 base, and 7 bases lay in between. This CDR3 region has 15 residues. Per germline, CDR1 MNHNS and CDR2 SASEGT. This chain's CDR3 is CASSEAGGSNQPQHF. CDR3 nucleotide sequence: TGTGCCAGCAGTGAAGCGGGGGGGAGCAATCAGCCCCAGCATTTT.

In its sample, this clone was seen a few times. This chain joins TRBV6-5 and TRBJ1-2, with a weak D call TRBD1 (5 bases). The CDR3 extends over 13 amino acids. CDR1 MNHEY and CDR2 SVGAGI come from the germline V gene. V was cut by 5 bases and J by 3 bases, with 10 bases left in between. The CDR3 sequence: CASSNGADYGYTF. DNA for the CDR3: TGTGCCAGCAGTAATGGGGCAGACTATGGCTACACCTTC.

Here the CDR3 reads CASSLPGGEQYF. The CDR3 DNA is TGTGCCAGCAGCTTACCCGGGGGGGAGCAGTACTTC. J is TRBJ2-7 and V is TRBV7-2; TRBD2 matches 7 bases. This CDR3 contains 12 residues. Germline loops: CDR1 SGHTA, CDR2 FQGNSA. V shed 2 bases and J 7 bases; nucleotides not matched to a gene: 2.

CDR3 sequence reads: CASSPDSTGELFF. CDR3 nucleotide sequence: TGTGCCAGCAGCCCAGACTCCACCGGGGAGCTGTTTTTT. The chain has TRBV5-8 and TRBJ2-2, with unresolved D. Germline-derived CDR1 and CDR2 are SGHTS and YDEGEE. CDR3 length: 13 residues. Trimming cost V 4 bases and J 4 bases, with 8 bases left between them.

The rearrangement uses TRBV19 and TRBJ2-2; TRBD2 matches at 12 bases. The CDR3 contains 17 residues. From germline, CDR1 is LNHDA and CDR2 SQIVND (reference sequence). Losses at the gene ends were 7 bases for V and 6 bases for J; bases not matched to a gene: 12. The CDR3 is CASTPTGTSGFSGELFF. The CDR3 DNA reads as TGTGCCAGTACCCCGACCGGGACTAGCGGGTTTTCCGGGGAGCTGTTTTTT.

This CDR3 is CASRGTGSLTEAFF. CDR3 coding DNA: TGTGCCAGCAGGGGGACAGGGAGTTTAACTGAAGCTTTCTTT. This chain joins TRBV11-3 and TRBJ1-1; TRBD1 aligns across 9 bases. The CDR3 sequence is 14 residues long. Germline V gene lookup returns CDR1 SGHNT and CDR2 YENEEA. Unmatched junction bases numbered 7, after V lost 6 bases and J lost 5 bases.

In DNA, the CDR3 is TGTGCCAGCAGCTTAGATCGGGGACAGTTCAATGAGCAGTTCTTC. Translation gives CASSLDRGQFNEQFF. This sequence joins TRBV11-3 and TRBJ2-1, with TRBD1 matching over 7 bases. V gave up 0 bases and J gave up 6 bases; unmatched junction bases: 5. CDR1 is SGHNT, CDR2 YENEEA, per germline. The CDR3 is 15 amino acids.

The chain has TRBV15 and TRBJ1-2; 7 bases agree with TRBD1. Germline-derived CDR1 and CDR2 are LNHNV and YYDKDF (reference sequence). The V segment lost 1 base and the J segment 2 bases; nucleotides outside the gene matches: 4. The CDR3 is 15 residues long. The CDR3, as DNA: TGTGCCACCAGCAGAGTGGCAGGGGGGAACTATGGCTACACCTTC. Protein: CATSRVAGGNYGYTF. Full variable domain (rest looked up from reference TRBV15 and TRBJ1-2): DAMVIQNPRYQVTQFGKPVTLSCSQTLNHNVMYWYQQKSSQAPKLLFHYYDKDFNNEADTPDNFQSRRPNTSFCFLDIRSPGLGDTAMYLCATSRVAGGNYGYTFGSGTRLTVV.

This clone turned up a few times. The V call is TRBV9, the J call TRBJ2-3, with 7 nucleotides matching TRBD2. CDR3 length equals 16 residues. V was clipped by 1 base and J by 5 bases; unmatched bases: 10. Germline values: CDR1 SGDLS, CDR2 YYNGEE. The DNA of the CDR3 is TGTGCCAGCAGCGTACAGGGCGGCGGGAGCCGAGATACGCAGTATTTT. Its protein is CASSVQGGGSRDTQYF.

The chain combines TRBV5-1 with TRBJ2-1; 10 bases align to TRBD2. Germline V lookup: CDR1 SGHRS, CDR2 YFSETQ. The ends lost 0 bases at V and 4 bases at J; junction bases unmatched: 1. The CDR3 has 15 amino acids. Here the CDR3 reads CASSLVLAGYNEQFF. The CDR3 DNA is TGCGCCAGCAGCTTGGTACTAGCGGGGTACAATGAGCAGTTCTTC.

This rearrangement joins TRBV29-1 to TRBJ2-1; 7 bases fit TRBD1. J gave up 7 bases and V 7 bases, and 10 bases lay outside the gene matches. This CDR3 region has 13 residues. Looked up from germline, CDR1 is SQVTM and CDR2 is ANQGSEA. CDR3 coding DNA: TGCAGCGCTAGGGGGCAGGGTGATAATGAGCAGTTCTTC. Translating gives CSARGQGDNEQFF.

CDR3 bases: TGTGCCTGGGGGCAGGGGAAGGGATATGGCTACACCTTC. Translating gives CAWGQGKGYGYTF. The chain uses TRBV30 and TRBJ1-2, with D perhaps matching TRBD1 (6 bases). Germline lookup yields CDR1 GTSNPN and CDR2 SVGIG (reference sequence). V lost 5 bases and J 5 bases, leaving 15 bases between the germline ends. The CDR3 spans 13 residues.

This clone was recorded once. The CDR3 sequence is CASSIGQGAKETQYF. CDR3 DNA sequence: TGTGCCAGTAGTATCGGACAGGGGGCAAAAGAGACCCAGTACTTC. The chain links TRBV19 to TRBJ2-5; 11 nucleotides match TRBD1. This CDR3 comprises 15 residues. J lost 3 bases, V lost 3 bases, and 3 bases had no gene match. From germline, CDR1 is LNHDA and CDR2 SQIVND (reference sequence).

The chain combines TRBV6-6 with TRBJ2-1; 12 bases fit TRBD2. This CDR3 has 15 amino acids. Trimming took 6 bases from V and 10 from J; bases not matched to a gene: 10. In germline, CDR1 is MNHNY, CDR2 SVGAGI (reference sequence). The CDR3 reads CASRTLAGGVGEQFF. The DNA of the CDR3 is TGTGCCAGCAGGACCCTAGCGGGAGGGGTTGGCGAGCAGTTCTTC.

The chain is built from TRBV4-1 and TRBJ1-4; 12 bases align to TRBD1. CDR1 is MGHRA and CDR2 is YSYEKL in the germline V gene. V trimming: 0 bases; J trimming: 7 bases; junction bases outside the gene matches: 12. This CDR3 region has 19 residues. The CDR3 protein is CASSQDPRDRGRRREKLFF. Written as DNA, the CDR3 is TGCGCCAGCAGCCAAGATCCCCGGGACAGGGGGCGTAGACGTGAAAAACTGTTTTTT.

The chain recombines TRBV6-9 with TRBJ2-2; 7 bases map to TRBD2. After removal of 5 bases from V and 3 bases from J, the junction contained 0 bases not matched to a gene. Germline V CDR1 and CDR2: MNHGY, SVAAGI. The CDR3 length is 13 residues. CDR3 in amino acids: CASSRGDTGELFF. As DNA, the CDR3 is TGTGCCAGCAGTCGGGGGGACACCGGGGAGCTGTTTTTT.

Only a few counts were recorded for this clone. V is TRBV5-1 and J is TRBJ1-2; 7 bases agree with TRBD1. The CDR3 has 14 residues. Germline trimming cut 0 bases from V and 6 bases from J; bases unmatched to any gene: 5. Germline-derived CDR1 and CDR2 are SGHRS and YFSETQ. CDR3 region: CASSLAKDRHGYTF. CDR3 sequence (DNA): TGCGCCAGCAGCTTGGCGAAGGACAGGCATGGCTACACCTTC.